Detailed here is one TCR beta chain. The antigen remains undetermined. The sample is drawn from a study of shared clonotypes between healthy human individuals. Study information: Per donor, three plates held CD4 naive cells, three held CD4 memory, two held CD8 naive and one held CD8 memory.

Naive CD8 cells, CD45RO-negative and positively selected for CCR7, excluded terminally differentiated effector memory CD45RA+ cells. CDR1 and CDR2 from the germline V gene are SGDLS and YYNGEE. Trimming pared 0 bases from V and 1 base from J, leaving 7 bases between. CDR3 length: 14 amino acids. General study findings and limits: Sharing across four donors was highest in naive CD4 (roughly 5%) and lowest in memory CD8 (around 0.4%). Genetic and exposure-history diversity was limited by the small donor number.

For each subset, genomic DNA was distributed in equal portions over several immunoSEQ plates. TCRdb keeps only in-frame clones here, not all; method: immunoSEQ multiplex PCR. The sample includes fewer than 1 million clones, just over 95% seen only once; the top ten take around 0.21%. The chain has TRBV9 and TRBJ2-5; D possibly corresponds to TRBD1 (6 bases). The TCR was taken from a man under 40 in good health. The sequenced sample was naive CD8+ T cells sorted from blood. The CDR3 here is CASSVGDTQETQYF. As DNA, the CDR3 is TGTGCCAGCAGCGTAGGGGACACCCAAGAGACCCAGTACTTC.